A single sample gave rise to the 18 T cell receptor beta chains below, sequenced in a study of siplizumab effects on memory and regulatory T cells. Assay used: immunoSEQ multiplex PCR; TCRdb lists only in-frame clones, some missing. The table shows tens of thousands of clones, with roughly 89% occurring only once. The material sequenced was CD8+ T cells sorted from blood. The receptors here all came from a human donor in good health.

The chain joins TRBV7-6 to TRBJ2-3; D ambiguous. Trimming pared 1 base from V and 5 bases from J, leaving 10 bases between. CDR3 length: 14 residues. The germline gives CDR1 SGHVS, CDR2 FNYEAQ. The CDR3 DNA sequence: TGTGCCAGCAGCTTAGGCTCGAGATTAGATACGCAGTATTTT. It is translated as CASSLGSRLDTQYF. Using reference TRBV7-6 and TRBJ2-3 for the parts outside the CDR3, the full variable domain is GAGVSQSPRYKVTKRGQDVALRCDPISGHVSLYWYRQALGQGPEFLTYFNYEAQQDKSGLPNDRFSAERPEGSISTLTIQRTEQRDSAMYRCASSLGSRLDTQYFGPGTRLTVL.

This clone was seen just once. The rearrangement links TRBV7-9 to TRBJ2-7; D is possibly TRBD2 (6 bases). Germline CDR1 reads SEHNR; CDR2 reads FQNEAQ (reference sequence). The CDR3 runs 13 residues. V lost 8 bases and J 0 bases, leaving 11 bases between the germline ends. The CDR3 here is CASGGASSYEQYF. CDR3 nucleotide sequence: TGTGCCAGCGGAGGGGCCAGCTCCTACGAGCAGTACTTC.

The gene calls are TRBV6-1 and TRBJ2-7; a weak D match, TRBD2 (6 bases). V lost 4 bases and J lost 7, with 17 bases in between. The CDR3 loop spans 14 amino acids. In germline, CDR1 is MNHNS, CDR2 SASEGT. The CDR3 sequence is CASSALSGLREQYF. The CDR3 bases are TGTGCCAGCAGTGCCCTCAGCGGGTTACGGGAGCAGTACTTC.

The V and J genes are TRBV4-1 and TRBJ1-2; tentative D call: TRBD1 (6 bases). This CDR3 spans 16 amino acids. Deletions cut 0 bases from V and 3 bases from J, with 14 bases between. In germline, CDR1 is MGHRA, CDR2 YSYEKL. The DNA of the CDR3 is TGCGCCAGCAGCCAAGAGAGGGGGGAAGGGTACTATGGCTACACCTTC. Its translation is CASSQERGEGYYGYTF.

The table lists this clone with a count of one. The CDR3 DNA sequence: TGCGCCAGCAGCCAATGGGGCCACGGGGAACAATACGAGCAGTACTTC. As protein: CASSQWGHGEQYEQYF. The chain recombines TRBV4-1 with TRBJ2-7, with D perhaps TRBD1 or TRBD2 (5 bases each). The CDR3 spans 16 residues. Trimming left V 2 bases short and J 4 bases short, with 18 bases between. Germline CDR1 reads MGHRA; CDR2 reads YSYEKL.

Here the CDR3 reads CASSSERGGNEQFF. CDR3 coding DNA: TGTGCCAGCAGTTCCGAACGGGGGGGCAATGAGCAGTTCTTC. The chain employs TRBV27 and TRBJ2-1; 8 bases align to TRBD2. V gave up 4 bases and J gave up 6 bases; unmatched junction bases: 5. Germline V gene sequence: CDR1 MNHEY, CDR2 SMNVEV (reference sequence). This CDR3 is built from 14 residues.

The chain employs TRBV6-5 and TRBJ2-3, with D perhaps assigned TRBD1 or TRBD2 (5 bases each). Germline CDR1 MNHEY, CDR2 SVGAGI. V lost 8 bases to trimming and J lost 2 bases, with 14 bases between them. CDR3 length equals 14 residues. In nucleotides, the CDR3 is TGTGCCAGCGGATACGGGACGTTCACAGATACGCAGTATTTT. It specifies CASGYGTFTDTQYF.

The chain uses TRBV10-3 and TRBJ2-1; TRBD1 matches at 8 bases. CDR3 size: 15 residues. In germline, CDR1 is ENHRY, CDR2 SYGVKD. J lost 2 bases, V lost 3 bases, and 3 bases had no gene match. CDR3 nucleotides: TGTGCCATCAGTGAACCACAGGGGGCCTACAATGAGCAGTTCTTC. Amino acids: CAISEPQGAYNEQFF.

The chain recombines TRBV5-1 with TRBJ2-1; D not certain. Germline V gene lookup returns CDR1 SGHRS and CDR2 YFSETQ. V lost 3 bases to trimming and J lost 9 bases, with 10 bases between them. CDR3 length: 12 residues. CDR3 loop: CASSWVLGEQFF. In DNA, the CDR3 is TGCGCCAGCAGCTGGGTCCTTGGTGAGCAGTTCTTC. Filled out from reference TRBV5-1 and TRBJ2-1, the complete variable domain reads KAGVTQTPRYLIKTRGQQVTLSCSPISGHRSVSWYQQTPGQGLQFLFEYFSETQRNKGNFPGRFSGRQFSNSRSEMNVSTLELGDSALYLCASSWVLGEQFFGPGTRLTVL.

V usage is TRBV9 and J usage is TRBJ2-3, with 12 bases fitting TRBD2. The V gene end was trimmed by 4 bases and the J gene end by 6 bases; junction bases not matched to a gene: 9. Germline-derived CDR1 and CDR2 are SGDLS and YYNGEE. This CDR3 spans 16 amino acids. The CDR3 spells CASSPRTGTSGDTQYF. The CDR3 DNA follows: TGTGCCAGCAGCCCTCGTACCGGGACTAGCGGGGATACGCAGTATTTT. The full variable domain, with the rest looked up from reference TRBV9 and TRBJ2-3, is DSGVTQTPKHLITATGQRVTLRCSPRSGDLSVYWYQQSLDQGLQFLIQYYNGEERAKGNILERFSAQQFPDLHSELNLSSLELGDSALYFCASSPRTGTSGDTQYFGPGTRLTVL.

V gene TRBV6-6 combines with J gene TRBJ2-7; D is possibly TRBD1 or TRBD2 (6 bases each). CDR1 and CDR2 from the germline V gene are MNHNY and SVGAGI (reference sequence). Trimming took 8 bases from V and 6 from J, leaving 11 bases between them. This CDR3 has 11 amino acids. This chain's CDR3 is CASVRGLEQYF. In DNA, the CDR3 is TGTGCCAGCGTTCGGGGGCTCGAGCAGTACTTC.

The CDR3 DNA follows: TGCGCCAGCAGTGATCAGACTAGCGGGATTGGAGATACGCAGTATTTT. Translating it yields CASSDQTSGIGDTQYF. The gene calls are TRBV10-1 and TRBJ2-3; TRBD2 agrees at 11 bases. J lost 5 bases, V lost 3 bases, and 7 bases had no gene match. Germline CDR1 reads WNHNN; CDR2 reads SYGVQD (reference sequence). The CDR3 loop spans 16 amino acids.

This clone was picked up one time. The CDR3 region is CASSPLGAGAMRDQYF. CDR3 coding DNA: TGTGCCAGCAGCCCCCTTGGGGCGGGGGCTATGAGGGACCAGTACTTC. The rearrangement uses TRBV9 and TRBJ2-5; possible D gene TRBD2, 7 bases. The germline V gene encodes CDR1 SGDLS and CDR2 YYNGEE. With 4 bases removed from V and 10 bases from J, the gap between germline ends came to 26 bases. The CDR3 extends over 16 amino acids.

The chain combines TRBV29-1 with TRBJ2-7; no clear D gene. Germline assignment: CDR1 SQVTM and CDR2 ANQGSEA. Trimming removed 5 bases at V and 3 bases at J, with 11 bases between. CDR3 length: 12 amino acids. The CDR3 nucleotides are TGCAGCGTTTACTTCGATCGCTACGAGCAGTACTTC. Its translation is CSVYFDRYEQYF.

This rearrangement joins TRBV4-1 to TRBJ2-7; D may correspond to TRBD1 or TRBD2 (5 bases each). This CDR3 contains 12 residues. Germline V gives CDR1 MGHRA, CDR2 YSYEKL. The V end was cut by 0 bases, the J end by 10 bases, with 10 bases between. DNA of the CDR3: TGCGCCAGCAGCCAAGAATCGGGGCCTCAGTACTTC. It codes for CASSQESGPQYF.

This sequence joins TRBV7-2 and TRBJ2-2; D ambiguous. CDR3 length equals 14 residues. Germline CDR1 is SGHTA and CDR2 is FQGNSA. V lost 1 base, J lost 5 bases, and 8 bases lay in between. CDR3 protein: CASSLGKWTGELFF. The CDR3 nucleotides are TGTGCCAGCAGCTTAGGAAAATGGACCGGGGAGCTGTTTTTT. Filled out from reference TRBV7-2 and TRBJ2-2, the complete variable domain reads GAGVSQSPSNKVTEKGKDVELRCDPISGHTALYWYRQSLGQGLEFLIYFQGNSAPDKSGLPSDRFSAERTGGSVSTLTIQRTQQEDSAVYLCASSLGKWTGELFFGEGSRLTVL.

The J gene is TRBJ2-1, the V gene TRBV27; TRBD2 is a possible D gene (6 bases). This CDR3 comprises 12 residues. The germline CDR1 and CDR2 sequences are MNHEY and SMNVEV (reference sequence). The V gene lost 3 bases and the J gene lost 10 bases, with 10 bases spanning the gap. This CDR3 is CASSFIGGEQFF. As DNA, the CDR3 is TGTGCCAGCAGTTTTATCGGGGGAGAGCAGTTCTTC.

V is TRBV7-2 and J is TRBJ2-7; 10 positions match TRBD1. Germline V gene sequence: CDR1 SGHTA, CDR2 FQGNSA. The CDR3 contains 15 residues. Trimming removed 3 bases from V and 5 bases from J; junction bases left unmatched: 7. The DNA of the CDR3 is TGTGCCAGCAGCTTCCCGGGACAGGGGAAGGACGAGCAGTACTTC. Residues: CASSFPGQGKDEQYF.